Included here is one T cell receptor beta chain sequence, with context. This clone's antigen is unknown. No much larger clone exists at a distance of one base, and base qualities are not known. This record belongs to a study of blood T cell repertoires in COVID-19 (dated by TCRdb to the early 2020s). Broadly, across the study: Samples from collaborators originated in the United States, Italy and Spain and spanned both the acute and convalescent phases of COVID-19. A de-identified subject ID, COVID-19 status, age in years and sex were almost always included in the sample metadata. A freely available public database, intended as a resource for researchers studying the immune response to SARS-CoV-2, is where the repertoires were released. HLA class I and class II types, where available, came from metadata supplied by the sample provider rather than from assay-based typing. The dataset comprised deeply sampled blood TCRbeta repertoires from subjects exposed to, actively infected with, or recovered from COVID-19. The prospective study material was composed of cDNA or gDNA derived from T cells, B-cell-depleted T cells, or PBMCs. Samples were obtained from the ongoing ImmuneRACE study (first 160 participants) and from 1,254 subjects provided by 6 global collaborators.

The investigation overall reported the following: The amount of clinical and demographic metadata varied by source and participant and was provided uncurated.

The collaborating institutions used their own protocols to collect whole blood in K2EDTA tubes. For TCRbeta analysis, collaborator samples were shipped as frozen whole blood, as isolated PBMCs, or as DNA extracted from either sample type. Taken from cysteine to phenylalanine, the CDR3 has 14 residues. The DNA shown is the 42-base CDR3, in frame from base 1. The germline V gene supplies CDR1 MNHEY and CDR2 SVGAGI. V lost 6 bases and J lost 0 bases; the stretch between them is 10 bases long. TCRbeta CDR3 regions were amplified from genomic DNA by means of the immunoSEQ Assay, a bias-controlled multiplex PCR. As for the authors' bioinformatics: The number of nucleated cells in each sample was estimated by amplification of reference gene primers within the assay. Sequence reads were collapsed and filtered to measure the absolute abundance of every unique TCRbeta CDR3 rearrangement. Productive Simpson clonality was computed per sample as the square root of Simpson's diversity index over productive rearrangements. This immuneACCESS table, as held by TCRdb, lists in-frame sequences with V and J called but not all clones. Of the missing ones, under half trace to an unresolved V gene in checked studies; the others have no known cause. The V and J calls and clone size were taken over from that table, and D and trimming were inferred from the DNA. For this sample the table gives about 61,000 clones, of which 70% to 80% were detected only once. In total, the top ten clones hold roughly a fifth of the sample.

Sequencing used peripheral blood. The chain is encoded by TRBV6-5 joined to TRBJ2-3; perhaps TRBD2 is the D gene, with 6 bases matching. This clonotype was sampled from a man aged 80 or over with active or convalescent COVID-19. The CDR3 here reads CASRWGTSTDTQYF. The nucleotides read TGTGCCAGCAGGTGGGGGACTAGCACAGATACGCAGTATTTT.